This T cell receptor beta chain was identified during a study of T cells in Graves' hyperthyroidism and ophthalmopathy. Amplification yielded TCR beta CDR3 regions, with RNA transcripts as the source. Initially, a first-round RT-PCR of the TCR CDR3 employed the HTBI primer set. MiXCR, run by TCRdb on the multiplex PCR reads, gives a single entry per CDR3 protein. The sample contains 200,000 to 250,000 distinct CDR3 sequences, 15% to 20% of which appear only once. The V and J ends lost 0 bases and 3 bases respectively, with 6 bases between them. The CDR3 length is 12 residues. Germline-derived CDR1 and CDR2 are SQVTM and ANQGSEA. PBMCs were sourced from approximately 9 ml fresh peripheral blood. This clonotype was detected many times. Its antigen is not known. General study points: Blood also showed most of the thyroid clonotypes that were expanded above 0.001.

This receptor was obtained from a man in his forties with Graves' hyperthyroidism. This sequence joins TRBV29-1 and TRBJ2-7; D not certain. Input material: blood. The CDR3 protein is CSVEDLVYEQYF. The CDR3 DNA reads TGCAGCGTTGAAGATCTGGTCTACGAGCAGTACTTC.